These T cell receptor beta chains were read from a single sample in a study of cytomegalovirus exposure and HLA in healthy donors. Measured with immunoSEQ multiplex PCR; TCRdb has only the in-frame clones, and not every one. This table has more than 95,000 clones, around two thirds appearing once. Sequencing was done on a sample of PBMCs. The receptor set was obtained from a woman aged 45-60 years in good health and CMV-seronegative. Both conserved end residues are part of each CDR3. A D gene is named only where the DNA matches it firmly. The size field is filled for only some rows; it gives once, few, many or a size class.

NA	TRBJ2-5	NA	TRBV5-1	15	TGCGCCAGCAGCAAAAGGAGGGCTGGGGTAGAGACCCAGTACTTC	CASSKRRAGVETQYF
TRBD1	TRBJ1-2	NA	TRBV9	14	TGTGCCAGCGGCCCCCGGGACAGAACAAGTGGCTACACCTTC	CASGPRDRTSGYTF
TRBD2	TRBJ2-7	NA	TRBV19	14	TGTGCCAGTACCTCATGGGCGGGAGCTTTGGAGCAGTACTTC	CASTSWAGALEQYF
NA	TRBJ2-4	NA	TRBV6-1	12	TGTGCCAGCAGTTATAGTCAAAACATTCAGTACTTC	CASSYSQNIQYF
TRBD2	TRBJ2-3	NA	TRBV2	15	TGTGCCACCGCCTGGGGGGGTCCCCGCACAGATACGCAGTATTTT	CATAWGGPRTDTQYF
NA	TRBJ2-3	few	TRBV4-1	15	TGCGCCAGCAGCCAATCAGGGCAGAGCACAGATACGCAGTATTTT	CASSQSGQSTDTQYF
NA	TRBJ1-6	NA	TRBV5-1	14	TGCGCCAGCAGAGACCTAACTATGAATTCACCCCTCCACTTT	CASRDLTMNSPLHF
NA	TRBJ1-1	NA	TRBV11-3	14	TGTGCCAGCAGCTTGGGAGGGACCTACACTGAAGCTTTCTTT	CASSLGGTYTEAFF
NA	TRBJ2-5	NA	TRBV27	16	TGTGCCAGCAGGCGTGGTGGAGGGGAGAGGAGAGAGACCCAGTACTTC	CASRRGGGERRETQYF
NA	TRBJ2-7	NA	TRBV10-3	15	TGTGCCATCAGGCCCTCGGGTAACCGGCTGTACGAGCAGTACTTC	CAIRPSGNRLYEQYF
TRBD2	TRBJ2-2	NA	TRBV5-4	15	TGTGCCAGCAGCTTTGGCGGGGGGGGGACCGGGGAGCTGTTTTTT	CASSFGGGGTGELFF
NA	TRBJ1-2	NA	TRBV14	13	TGTGCCAGCAGCCAAGAAAACAGGGTTGGCTACACCTTC	CASSQENRVGYTF
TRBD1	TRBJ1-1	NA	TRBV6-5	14	TGTGCCAGCAGGGACAGGTCTGTGGACACTGAAGCTTTCTTT	CASRDRSVDTEAFF
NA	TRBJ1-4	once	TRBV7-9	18	TGTGCCAGCAGCTTAGCGATCGCAGATTATTTAACTAATGAAAAACTGTTTTTT	CASSLAIADYLTNEKLFF
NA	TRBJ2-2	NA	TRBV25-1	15	TGTGCCAGCAGTGAATATGGGCGGGGCCCCGGGGAGCTGTTTTTT	CASSEYGRGPGELFF
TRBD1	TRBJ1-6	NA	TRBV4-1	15	TGCGCCAGCAGCAACCAAGGGGGCGGACTATCACCCCTCCACTTT	CASSNQGGGLSPLHF
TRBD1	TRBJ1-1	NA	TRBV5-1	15	TGCGCCAGCGAACAGGGGGCAGCTTTGAACACTGAAGCTTTCTTT	CASEQGAALNTEAFF
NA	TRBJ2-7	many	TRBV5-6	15	TGTGCCAGCAGCTTGGAGTTAGGGGTGGACTACGAGCAGTACTTC	CASSLELGVDYEQYF
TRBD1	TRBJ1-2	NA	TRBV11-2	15	TGTGCCAGCAGCGCATACAGGGGTGCGAACTATGGCTACACCTTC	CASSAYRGANYGYTF
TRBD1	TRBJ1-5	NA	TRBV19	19	TGTGCCAGTAGTATGCCTCCCGGGACAGGGGTTCGTAGCAATCAGCCCCAGCATTTT	CASSMPPGTGVRSNQPQHF
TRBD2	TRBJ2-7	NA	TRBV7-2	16	TGTGCCAGCAGCGCGTGGACTAGCAGTAGGACCTACGAGCAGTACTTC	CASSAWTSSRTYEQYF
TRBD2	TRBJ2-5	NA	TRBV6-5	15	TGTGCCAGCAGTGGGACCCTAGCGGGCCAAGAGACCCAGTACTTC	CASSGTLAGQETQYF
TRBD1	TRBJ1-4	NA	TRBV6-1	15	TGTGCCAGCAGTGAATGGACAGGGTCGGGTGAAAAACTGTTTTTT	CASSEWTGSGEKLFF
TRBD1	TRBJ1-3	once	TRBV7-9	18	TGTGCCAGCAGCCCTAAACCGGGACAGGGAAGCTCTGGAAACACCATATATTTT	CASSPKPGQGSSGNTIYF
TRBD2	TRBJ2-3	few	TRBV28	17	TGTGCCAGCAGTACCTCATCTAGCGGGCCTAGCACAGATACGCAGTATTTT	CASSTSSSGPSTDTQYF
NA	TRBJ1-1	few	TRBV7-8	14	TGTGCCAGCAGCTTAGGCAGGGGGAACACTGAAGCTTTCTTT	CASSLGRGNTEAFF
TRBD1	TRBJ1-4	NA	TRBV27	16	TGTGCCAGCAGTTTATCGATTACAGGGGGTATCACCAAACTGTTTTTT	CASSLSITGGITKLFF
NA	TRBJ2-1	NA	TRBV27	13	TGTGCCAGCAGTTTATTACAGGGAAATGAGCAGTTCTTC	CASSLLQGNEQFF
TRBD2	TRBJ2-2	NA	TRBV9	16	TGTGCCAGCAGCCCTAGCGGGAGGGCCTACACCGGGGAGCTGTTTTTT	CASSPSGRAYTGELFF